Shown below are 3 T cell receptor beta chains from a single sample sequenced in a study of blood T cell repertoires in COVID-19. The protocol was immunoSEQ multiplex PCR, while the TCRdb copy is restricted to in-frame clones and leaves out a portion. The sample lists approximately 52,000 clones, 70% to 90% occurring once. Sequenced input: peripheral blood. These receptors originate from a man aged 65 to 79 with acute or convalescent COVID-19.

The rearrangement links TRBV14 to TRBJ2-5; 14 positions match TRBD2. The CDR3 has 18 residues. The germline gives CDR1 SGHDN, CDR2 FVKESK. Trimming at V came to 4 bases and at J to 3 bases, leaving 10 bases not matched to a gene. The CDR3 loop is CASSRGTSGGVFEETQYF. The CDR3, as DNA: TGTGCCAGCAGCCGTGGGACTAGCGGGGGAGTGTTTGAAGAGACCCAGTACTTC.

J is TRBJ1-3 and V is TRBV19; D possibly corresponds to TRBD1 (6 bases). This CDR3 is built from 12 residues. Germline-derived CDR1 and CDR2 are LNHDA and SQIVND (reference sequence). Trimming pared 8 bases from V and 9 bases from J, leaving 14 bases between. The CDR3 spells CASRTGLSTIYF. The CDR3 nucleotides are TGTGCCAGTCGCACAGGGTTGAGCACCATATATTTT.

The rearrangement uses TRBV24-1 and TRBJ2-3, with 14 bases fitting TRBD2. CDR1 is KGHDR and CDR2 is SFDVKD in the germline V gene. The CDR3 is 17 amino acids. With 4 bases clipped from V and 3 bases from J, the junction kept 5 bases outside the gene matches. The DNA for the CDR3 is TGTGCCACCAGTGAAAGGACTAGCGGGAGGTCTACAGATACGCAGTATTTT. Translation gives CATSERTSGRSTDTQYF.